This is a list of T cell receptor beta chains from one sample in a study of blood T cell repertoires in COVID-19. Method: immunoSEQ multiplex PCR; TCRdb's copy keeps in-frame clones and lacks some. The table has roughly 70,000 clones, about 91% seen once; the top ten hold roughly 14%. The source material was peripheral blood. The receptor set was obtained from a human donor with active COVID-19. The donor label of this sample is uncertain. Each CDR3 is given with its conserved first and last residue. The order of the fields is CDR3 protein, V gene, CDR3 length, clone size, J gene. Clone size, where shown, is once, few, many, or a class for clones that have expanded.

CASSYSTSDETQYF TRBV6-5 14 . TRBJ2-5
CASSQEPTSTDTQYF TRBV4-3 15 once TRBJ2-3
CASSFAGLYQETQYF TRBV5-6 15 once TRBJ2-5
CASSSDRVGQGAYEQYF TRBV6-2/TRBV6-3 17 . TRBJ2-7
CASSGVTGGEAFF TRBV9 13 . TRBJ1-1
CASSLYSPLDEQFF TRBV7-9 14 . TRBJ2-1
CASSPPGQGDEKLFF TRBV6-2/TRBV6-3 15 . TRBJ1-4
CSVVTSRGGNEKLFF TRBV29-1 15 medium-sized TRBJ1-4
CASSIRGTGGRNTIYF TRBV5-4 16 . TRBJ1-3
CASTSSYEQYF TRBV6-5 11 . TRBJ2-7
CASSASVRNTEAFF TRBV28 14 . TRBJ1-1
CASSQAGNPYNEQFF TRBV4-1 15 . TRBJ2-1
CATGTSGTSTDTQYF TRBV2 15 . TRBJ2-3
CATSDYNRGNEQFF TRBV24-1 14 . TRBJ2-1
CASSVDGGGTQYF TRBV9 13 . TRBJ2-5
CASSLAGQGAGELFF TRBV5-1 15 . TRBJ2-2
CASSPQGGRSPLHF TRBV7-9 14 . TRBJ1-6
CASSPPLGSPLHF TRBV6-5 13 . TRBJ1-6
CSVTSGRSSYEQYF TRBV29-1 14 . TRBJ2-7
CASKEETLRDEQFF TRBV27 14 . TRBJ2-1
CASSRDRGLYEQYF TRBV10-1 14 . TRBJ2-7
CASSETSGRATGELFF TRBV7-2 16 . TRBJ2-2
CASSWPGNSPLHF TRBV6-2/TRBV6-3 13 . TRBJ1-6